This T cell receptor beta chain was recorded in a study of blood T cell repertoires in COVID-19. Overall study context: Acute and convalescent COVID-19 samples came from the United States, Italy and Spain. The cDNA or gDNA used as material had been derived from T cells, B-cell-depleted T cells, or PBMCs.

The CDR3 length is 17 residues. Germline V CDR1 and CDR2: SEHNR, FQNEAQ (reference sequence). V lost 1 base and J lost 3; bases outside the gene matches: 5. Clones were read by immunoSEQ multiplex PCR, and TCRdb kept only the in-frame ones, dropping some. This sample yields 400,000 to 450,000 clones, of which roughly 88% are seen a single time; around 1.4% belongs to the top ten. The chain has TRBV7-9 and TRBJ2-7, with 14 nucleotides matching TRBD2. The receptor comes from a woman aged 25 to 39 with active or convalescent COVID-19. Sequencing was performed on peripheral blood. The CDR3 DNA sequence: TGTGCCAGCAGCTTAGAGGGACTAGCGGGAGAGGGCTACGAGCAGTACTTC. It encodes CASSLEGLAGEGYEQYF.